The rows below give T cell receptor beta chains drawn from one sample of a study of shared clonotypes between healthy human individuals. Method: immunoSEQ multiplex PCR; TCRdb's copy keeps in-frame clones and lacks some. Altogether 2 million to 2.5 million clones are present, about 90% being singletons, with the ten largest covering 0.3% to 0.4%. Sequencing input: naive CD4+ T cells from PBMCs. All receptors derive from a man between 18 and 35 years old in good health. Some clones in this sample may be carry-over from other donors' samples. The CDR3 runs from the conserved cysteine through the conserved F or W. Each record gives: CDR3 length, V gene, J gene, CDR3 protein.

length: 15; V: TRBV21-1; J: TRBJ1-5; CDR3: CASSPPWGLKEPQHF
length: 17; V: TRBV25-1; J: TRBJ2-3; CDR3: CASSRLQGTGFSDTQYF
length: 14; V: TRBV28; J: TRBJ1-6; CDR3: CASGPGGVNSPLHF
length: 15; V: TRBV4-1; J: TRBJ2-1; CDR3: CASSQDEGQGNEQFF
length: 15; V: TRBV28; J: TRBJ2-7; CDR3: CASSLGGTSGYEQYF
length: 15; V: TRBV5-1; J: TRBJ1-1; CDR3: CASSLAAAMNTEAFF
length: 13; V: TRBV6-6; J: TRBJ1-1; CDR3: CASSYSLGAEAFF
length: 17; V: TRBV4-2; J: TRBJ1-2; CDR3: CASSPRTGGDSPHGYTF
length: 14; V: TRBV5-6; J: TRBJ2-5; CDR3: CASSSPTGGETQYF
length: 13; V: TRBV28; J: TRBJ1-4; CDR3: CASSRTKNEKLFF